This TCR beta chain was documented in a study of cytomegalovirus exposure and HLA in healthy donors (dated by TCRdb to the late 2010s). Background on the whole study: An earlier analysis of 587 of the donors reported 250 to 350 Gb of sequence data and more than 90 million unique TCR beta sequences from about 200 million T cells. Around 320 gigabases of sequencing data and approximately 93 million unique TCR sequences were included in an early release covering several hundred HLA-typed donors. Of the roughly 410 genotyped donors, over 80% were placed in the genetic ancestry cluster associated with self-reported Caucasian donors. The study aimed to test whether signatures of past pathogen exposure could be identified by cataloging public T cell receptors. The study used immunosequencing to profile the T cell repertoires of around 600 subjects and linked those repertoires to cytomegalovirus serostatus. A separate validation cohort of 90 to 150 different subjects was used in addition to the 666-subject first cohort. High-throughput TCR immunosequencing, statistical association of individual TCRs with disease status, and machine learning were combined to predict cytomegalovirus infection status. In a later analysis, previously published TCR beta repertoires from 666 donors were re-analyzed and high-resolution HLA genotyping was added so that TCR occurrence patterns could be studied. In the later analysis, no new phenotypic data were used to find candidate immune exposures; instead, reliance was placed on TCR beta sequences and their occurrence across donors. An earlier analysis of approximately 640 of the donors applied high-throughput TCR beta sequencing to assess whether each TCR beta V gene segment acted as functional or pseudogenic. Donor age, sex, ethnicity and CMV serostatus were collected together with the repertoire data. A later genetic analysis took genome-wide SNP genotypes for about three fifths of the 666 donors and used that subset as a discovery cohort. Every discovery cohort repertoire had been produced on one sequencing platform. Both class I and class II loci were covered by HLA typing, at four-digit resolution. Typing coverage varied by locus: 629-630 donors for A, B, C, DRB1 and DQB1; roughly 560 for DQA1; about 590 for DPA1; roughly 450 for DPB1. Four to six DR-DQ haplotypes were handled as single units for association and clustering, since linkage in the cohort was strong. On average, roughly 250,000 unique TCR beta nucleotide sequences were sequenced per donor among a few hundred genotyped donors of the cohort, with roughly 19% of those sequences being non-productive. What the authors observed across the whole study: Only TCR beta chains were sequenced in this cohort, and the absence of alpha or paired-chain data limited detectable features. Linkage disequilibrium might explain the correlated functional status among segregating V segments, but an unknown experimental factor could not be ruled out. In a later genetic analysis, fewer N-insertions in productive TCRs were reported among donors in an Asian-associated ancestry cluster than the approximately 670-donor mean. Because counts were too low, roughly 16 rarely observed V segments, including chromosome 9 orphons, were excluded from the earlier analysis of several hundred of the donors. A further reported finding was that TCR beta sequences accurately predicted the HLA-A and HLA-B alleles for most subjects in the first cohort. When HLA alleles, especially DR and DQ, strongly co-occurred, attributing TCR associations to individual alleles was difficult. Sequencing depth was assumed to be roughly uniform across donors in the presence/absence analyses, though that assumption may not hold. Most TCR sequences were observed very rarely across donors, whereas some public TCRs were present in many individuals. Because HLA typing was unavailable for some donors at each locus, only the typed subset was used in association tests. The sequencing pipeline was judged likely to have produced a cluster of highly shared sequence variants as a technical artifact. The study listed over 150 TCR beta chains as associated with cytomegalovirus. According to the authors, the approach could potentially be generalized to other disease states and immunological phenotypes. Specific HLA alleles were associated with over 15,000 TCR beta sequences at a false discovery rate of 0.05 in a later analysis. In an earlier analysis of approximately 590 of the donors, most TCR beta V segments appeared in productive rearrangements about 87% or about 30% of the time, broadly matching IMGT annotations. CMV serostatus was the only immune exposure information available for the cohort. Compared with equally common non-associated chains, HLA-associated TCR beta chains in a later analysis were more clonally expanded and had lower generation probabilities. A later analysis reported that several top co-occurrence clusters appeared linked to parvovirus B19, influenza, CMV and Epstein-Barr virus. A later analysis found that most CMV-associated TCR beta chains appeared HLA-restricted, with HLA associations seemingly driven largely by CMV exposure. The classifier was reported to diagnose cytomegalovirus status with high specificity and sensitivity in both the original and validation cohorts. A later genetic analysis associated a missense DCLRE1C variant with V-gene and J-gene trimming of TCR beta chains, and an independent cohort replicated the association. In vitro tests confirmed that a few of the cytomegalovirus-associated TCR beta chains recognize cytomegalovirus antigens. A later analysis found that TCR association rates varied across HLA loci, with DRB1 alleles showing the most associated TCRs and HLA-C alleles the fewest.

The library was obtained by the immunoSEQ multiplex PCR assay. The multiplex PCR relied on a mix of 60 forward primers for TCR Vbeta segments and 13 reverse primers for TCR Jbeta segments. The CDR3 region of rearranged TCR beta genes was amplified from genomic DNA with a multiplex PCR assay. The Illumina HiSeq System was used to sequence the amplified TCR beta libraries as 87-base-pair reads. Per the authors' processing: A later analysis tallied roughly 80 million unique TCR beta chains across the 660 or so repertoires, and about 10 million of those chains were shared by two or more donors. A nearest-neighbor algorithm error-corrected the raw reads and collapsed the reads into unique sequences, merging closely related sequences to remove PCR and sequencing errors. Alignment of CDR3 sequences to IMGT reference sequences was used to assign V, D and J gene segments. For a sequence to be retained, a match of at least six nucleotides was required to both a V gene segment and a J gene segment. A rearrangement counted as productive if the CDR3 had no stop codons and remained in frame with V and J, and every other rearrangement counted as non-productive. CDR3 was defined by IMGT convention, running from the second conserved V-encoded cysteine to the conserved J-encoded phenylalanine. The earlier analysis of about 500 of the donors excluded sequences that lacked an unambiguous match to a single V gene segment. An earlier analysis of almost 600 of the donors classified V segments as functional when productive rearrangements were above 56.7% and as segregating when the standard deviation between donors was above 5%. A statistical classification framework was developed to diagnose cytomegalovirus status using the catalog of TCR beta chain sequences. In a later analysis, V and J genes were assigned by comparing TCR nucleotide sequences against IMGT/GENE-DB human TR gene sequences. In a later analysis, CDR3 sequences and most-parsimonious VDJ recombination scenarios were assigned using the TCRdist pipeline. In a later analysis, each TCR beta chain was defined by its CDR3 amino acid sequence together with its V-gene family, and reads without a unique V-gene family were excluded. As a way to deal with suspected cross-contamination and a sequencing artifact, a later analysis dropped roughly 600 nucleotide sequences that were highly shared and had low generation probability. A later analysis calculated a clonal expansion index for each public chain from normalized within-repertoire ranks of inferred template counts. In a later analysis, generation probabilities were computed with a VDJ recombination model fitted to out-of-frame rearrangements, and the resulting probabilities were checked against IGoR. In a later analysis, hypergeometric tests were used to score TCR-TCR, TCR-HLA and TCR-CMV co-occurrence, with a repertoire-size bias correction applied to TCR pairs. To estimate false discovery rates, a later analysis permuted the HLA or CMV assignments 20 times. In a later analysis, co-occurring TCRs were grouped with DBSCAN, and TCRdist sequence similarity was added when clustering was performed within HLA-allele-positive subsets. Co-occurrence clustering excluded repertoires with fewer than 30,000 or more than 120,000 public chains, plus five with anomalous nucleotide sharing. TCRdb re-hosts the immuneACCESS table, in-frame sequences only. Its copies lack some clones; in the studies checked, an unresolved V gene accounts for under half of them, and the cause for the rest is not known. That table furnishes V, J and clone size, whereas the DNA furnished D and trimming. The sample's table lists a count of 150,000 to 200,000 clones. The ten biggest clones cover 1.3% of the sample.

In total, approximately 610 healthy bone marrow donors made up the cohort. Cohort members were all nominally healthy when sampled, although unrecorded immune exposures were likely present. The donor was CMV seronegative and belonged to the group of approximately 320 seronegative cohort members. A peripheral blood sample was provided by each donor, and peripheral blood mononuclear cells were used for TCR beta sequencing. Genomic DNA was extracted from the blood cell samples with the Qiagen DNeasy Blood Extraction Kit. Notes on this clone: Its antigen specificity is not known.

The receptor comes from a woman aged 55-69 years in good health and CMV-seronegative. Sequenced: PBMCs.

The bases read TGCGCCAGCAGCCCCCGACCCAGGGGCGGGGGGGTGAACACTGAAGCTTTCTTT. This sequence encodes CASSPRPRGGGVNTEAFF. The sequence is built from TRBV5-1 and TRBJ1-1, with TRBD1 as a weak D call on 6 bases. In the germline V gene, CDR1 corresponds to SGHRS and CDR2 to YFSETQ. V was cut back by 4 bases and J by 0 bases, leaving a gap of 22 bases between them. Including cysteine and phenylalanine, the CDR3 has 18 amino acids. Just the 54-base CDR3 DNA is kept, in frame starting at base 1.